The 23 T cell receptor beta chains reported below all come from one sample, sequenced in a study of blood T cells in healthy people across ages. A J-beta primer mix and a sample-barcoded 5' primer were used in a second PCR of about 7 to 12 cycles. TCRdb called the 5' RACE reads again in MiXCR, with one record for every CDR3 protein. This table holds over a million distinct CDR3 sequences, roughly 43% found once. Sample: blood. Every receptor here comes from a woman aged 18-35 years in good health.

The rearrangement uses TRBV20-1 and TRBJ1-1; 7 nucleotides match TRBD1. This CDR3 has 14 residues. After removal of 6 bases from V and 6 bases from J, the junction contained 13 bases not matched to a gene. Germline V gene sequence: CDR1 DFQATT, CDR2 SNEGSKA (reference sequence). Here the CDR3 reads CSAYRQGLISEAFF. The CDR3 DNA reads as TGCAGTGCGTATAGACAGGGACTAATTTCTGAAGCTTTCTTT.

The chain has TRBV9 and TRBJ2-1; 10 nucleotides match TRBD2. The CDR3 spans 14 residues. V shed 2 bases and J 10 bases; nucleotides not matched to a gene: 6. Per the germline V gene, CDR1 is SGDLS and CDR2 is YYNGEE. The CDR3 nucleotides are TGTGCCAGCAGCGTCACTAGCGGGGCTGTCGAGCAGTTCTTC. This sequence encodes CASSVTSGAVEQFF.

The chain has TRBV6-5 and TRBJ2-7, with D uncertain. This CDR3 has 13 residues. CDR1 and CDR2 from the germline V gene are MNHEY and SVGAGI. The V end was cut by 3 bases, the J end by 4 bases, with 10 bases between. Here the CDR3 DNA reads TGTGCCAGCAGTTATGGGAACCTTTACGAGCAGTACTTC. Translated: CASSYGNLYEQYF.

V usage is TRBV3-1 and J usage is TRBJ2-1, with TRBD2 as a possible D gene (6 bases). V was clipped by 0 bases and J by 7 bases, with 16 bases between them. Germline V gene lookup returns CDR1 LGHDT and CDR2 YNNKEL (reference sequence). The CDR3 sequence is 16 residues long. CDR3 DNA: TGTGCCAGCAGCCAAGAGGCCGGGACGGAGGGGAATGAGCAGTTCTTC. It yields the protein CASSQEAGTEGNEQFF.

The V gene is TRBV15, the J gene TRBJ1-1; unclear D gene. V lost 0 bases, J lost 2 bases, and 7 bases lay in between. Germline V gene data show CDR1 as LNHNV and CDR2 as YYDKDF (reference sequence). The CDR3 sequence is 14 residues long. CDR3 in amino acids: CATSRDGRNTEAFF. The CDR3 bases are TGTGCCACCAGCAGAGATGGTCGTAACACTGAAGCTTTCTTT.

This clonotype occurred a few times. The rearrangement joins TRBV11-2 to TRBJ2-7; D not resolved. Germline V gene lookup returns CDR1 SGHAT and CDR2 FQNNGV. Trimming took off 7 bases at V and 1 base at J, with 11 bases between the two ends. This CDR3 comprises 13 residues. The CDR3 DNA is TGTGCCAGCACCCAGTGGGTTTCCTACGAGCAGTACTTC. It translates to CASTQWVSYEQYF.

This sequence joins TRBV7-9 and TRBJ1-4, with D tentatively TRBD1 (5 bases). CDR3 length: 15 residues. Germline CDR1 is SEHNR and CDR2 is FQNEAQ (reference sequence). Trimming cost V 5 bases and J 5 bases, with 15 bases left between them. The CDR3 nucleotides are TGTGCCAGCAGCCCCAGGGCTTTGGGGAATGAAAAACTGTTTTTT. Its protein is CASSPRALGNEKLFF.

The CDR3 nucleotides are TGTGCCAGCAGTTACCCCTCGACGGATACCAGCTCCTACAATGAGCAGTTCTTC. As protein: CASSYPSTDTSSYNEQFF. The rearrangement links TRBV6-2 or TRBV6-3 to TRBJ2-1; no clear D. Germline CDR1 reads MNHEY; CDR2 reads SVGEGT. The CDR3 has 18 amino acids. V was cut by 2 bases and J by 0 bases, with 17 bases left in between.

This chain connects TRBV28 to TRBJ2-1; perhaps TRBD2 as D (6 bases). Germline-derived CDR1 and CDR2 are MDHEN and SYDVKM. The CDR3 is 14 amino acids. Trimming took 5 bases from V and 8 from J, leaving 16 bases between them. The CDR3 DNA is TGTGCCAGCAGTCCGCGACTAGAGTACTATGAGCAGTTCTTC. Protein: CASSPRLEYYEQFF.

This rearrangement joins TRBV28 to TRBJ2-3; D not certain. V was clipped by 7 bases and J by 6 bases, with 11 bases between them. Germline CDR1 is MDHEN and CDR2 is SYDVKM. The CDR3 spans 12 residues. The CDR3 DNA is TGTGCCAGCAAGGGATCCCATGATACGCAGTATTTT. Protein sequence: CASKGSHDTQYF.

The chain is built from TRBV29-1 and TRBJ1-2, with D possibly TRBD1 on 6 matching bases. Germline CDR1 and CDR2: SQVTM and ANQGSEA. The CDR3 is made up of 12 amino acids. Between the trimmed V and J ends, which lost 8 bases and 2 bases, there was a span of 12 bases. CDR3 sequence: CSSGQLNYGYTF. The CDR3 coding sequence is TGCAGCTCAGGACAGTTGAACTATGGCTACACCTTC. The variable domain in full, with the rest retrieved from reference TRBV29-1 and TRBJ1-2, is SAVISQKPSRDICQRGTSLTIQCQVDSQVTMMFWYRQQPGQSLTLIATANQGSEATYESGFVIDKFPISRPNLTFSTLTVSNMSPEDSSIYLCSSGQLNYGYTFGSGTRLTVV.

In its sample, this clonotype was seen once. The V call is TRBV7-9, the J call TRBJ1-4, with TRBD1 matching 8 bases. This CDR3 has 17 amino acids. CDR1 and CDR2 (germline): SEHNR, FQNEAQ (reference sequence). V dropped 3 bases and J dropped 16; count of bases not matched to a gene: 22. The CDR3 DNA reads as TGTGCCAGCAGCTTGGAAAGACCGGGACAGGATACCCGAGGGCCGTTTTTT. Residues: CASSLERPGQDTRGPFF.

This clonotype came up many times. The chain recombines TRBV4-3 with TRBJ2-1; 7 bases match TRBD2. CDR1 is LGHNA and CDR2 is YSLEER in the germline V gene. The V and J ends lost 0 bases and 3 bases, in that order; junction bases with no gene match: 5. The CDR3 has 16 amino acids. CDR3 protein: CASSQDSVAGYNEQFF. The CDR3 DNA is TGCGCCAGCAGCCAAGATTCGGTAGCGGGCTACAATGAGCAGTTCTTC.

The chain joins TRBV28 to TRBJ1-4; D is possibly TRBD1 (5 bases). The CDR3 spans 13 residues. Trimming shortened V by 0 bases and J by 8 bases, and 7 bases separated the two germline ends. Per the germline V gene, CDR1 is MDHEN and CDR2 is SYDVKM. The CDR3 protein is CASSLWGREKLFF. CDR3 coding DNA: TGTGCCAGCAGTTTATGGGGGCGCGAAAAACTGTTTTTT.

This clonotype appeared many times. The CDR3 sequence: CASSPARTVDTQYF. The CDR3 bases are TGTGCCAGCAGCCCCGCCCGAACAGTAGATACGCAGTATTTT. The chain has TRBV7-2 and TRBJ2-3; D gene uncertain. Germline CDR1 SGHTA, CDR2 FQGNSA. The CDR3 covers 14 residues. The V and J ends lost 5 bases and 5 bases respectively, with 14 bases between them.

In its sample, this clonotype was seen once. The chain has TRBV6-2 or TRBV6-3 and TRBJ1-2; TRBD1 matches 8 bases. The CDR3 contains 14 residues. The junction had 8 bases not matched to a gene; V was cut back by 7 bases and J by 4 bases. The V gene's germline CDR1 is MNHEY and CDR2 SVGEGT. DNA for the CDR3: TGTGCCAGCACTAAAGACAGGGGAGGCTATGGCTACACCTTC. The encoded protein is CASTKDRGGYGYTF.

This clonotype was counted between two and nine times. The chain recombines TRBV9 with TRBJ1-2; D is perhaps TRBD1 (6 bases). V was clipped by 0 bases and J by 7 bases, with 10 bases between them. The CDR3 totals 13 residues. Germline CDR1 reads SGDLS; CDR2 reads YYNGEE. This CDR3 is CASSVVQGGGYTF. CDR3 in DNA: TGTGCCAGCAGCGTAGTACAGGGTGGTGGCTACACCTTC.

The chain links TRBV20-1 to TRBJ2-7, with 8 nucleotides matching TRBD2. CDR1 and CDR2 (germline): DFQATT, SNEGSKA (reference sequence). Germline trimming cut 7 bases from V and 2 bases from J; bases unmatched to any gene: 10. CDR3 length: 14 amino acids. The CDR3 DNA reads TGCAGTGTTACGGGACTAGGGAATACCTACGAGCAGTACTTC. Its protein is CSVTGLGNTYEQYF.

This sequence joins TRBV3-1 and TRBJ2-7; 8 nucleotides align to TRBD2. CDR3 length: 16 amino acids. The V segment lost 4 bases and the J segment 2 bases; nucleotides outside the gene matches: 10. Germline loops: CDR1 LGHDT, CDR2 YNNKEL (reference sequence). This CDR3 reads CASSLAGTSPPYEQYF. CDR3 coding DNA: TGTGCCAGCAGCCTAGCCGGGACTAGTCCCCCCTACGAGCAGTACTTC.

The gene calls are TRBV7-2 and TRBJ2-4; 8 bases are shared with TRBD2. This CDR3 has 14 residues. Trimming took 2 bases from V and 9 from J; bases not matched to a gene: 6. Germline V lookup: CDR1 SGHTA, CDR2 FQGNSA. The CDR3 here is CASSLIREGGIQYF. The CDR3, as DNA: TGTGCCAGCAGCTTAATCCGGGAGGGGGGCATTCAGTACTTC.

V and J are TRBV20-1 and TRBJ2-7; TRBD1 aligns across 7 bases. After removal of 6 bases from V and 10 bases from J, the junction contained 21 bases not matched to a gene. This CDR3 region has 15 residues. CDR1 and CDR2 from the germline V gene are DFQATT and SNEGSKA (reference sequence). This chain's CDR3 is CSAYEQPGGSETQYV. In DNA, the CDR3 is TGCAGTGCCTACGAACAACCAGGGGGTAGCGAGACCCAGTACGTC.

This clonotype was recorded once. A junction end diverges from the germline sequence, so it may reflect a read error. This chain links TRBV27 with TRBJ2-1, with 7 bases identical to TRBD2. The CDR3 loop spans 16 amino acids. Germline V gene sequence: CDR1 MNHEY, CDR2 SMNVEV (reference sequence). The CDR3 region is CASSLSAGTKYSEQFF. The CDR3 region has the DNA TGTGCCAGCAGTTTATCCGCCGGGACTAAATACAGTGAGCAGTTCTTC.

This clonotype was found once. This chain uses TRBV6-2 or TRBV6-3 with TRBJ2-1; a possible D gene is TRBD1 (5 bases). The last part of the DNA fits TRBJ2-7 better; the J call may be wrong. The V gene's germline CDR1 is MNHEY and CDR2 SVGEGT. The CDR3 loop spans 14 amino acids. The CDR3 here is CASSSLTAYNEQYF. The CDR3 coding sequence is TGTGCCAGCAGTTCCCTGACAGCCTACAATGAGCAGTACTTC.